This entry lists 24 T cell receptor beta chains sequenced from one sample in a study of blood T cell repertoires in COVID-19. The table came from immunoSEQ multiplex PCR; TCRdb's copy has only in-frame clones and leaves some out. The sample holds 100,000 to 130,000 clones, around 90% seen once. Sequencing used peripheral blood. Receptors were obtained from a woman aged 30 to 39 with acute or convalescent COVID-19.

The chain combines TRBV11-3 with TRBJ2-4; TRBD2 aligns across 7 bases. Germline-derived CDR1 and CDR2 are SGHNT and YENEEA. The CDR3 contains 15 residues. V dropped 5 bases and J dropped 7; count of bases not matched to a gene: 11. The CDR3 DNA sequence: TGTGCCAGCAGCCCCGGCGGGAGCTTGGGTAACATTCAGTACTTC. Translation gives CASSPGGSLGNIQYF.

This chain uses TRBV11-1 with TRBJ1-5; tentatively, D is TRBD1 (5 bases). V lost 1 base to trimming and J lost 1 base, with 8 bases between them. CDR1 and CDR2 from the germline V gene are SGHAT and FQDESV (reference sequence). There are 15 residues in the CDR3. CDR3 loop: CASSLGRGSNQPQHF. The CDR3 DNA reads TGTGCCAGCAGCTTAGGCCGGGGGAGCAATCAGCCCCAGCATTTT.

This sequence joins TRBV30 and TRBJ1-6, with D unclear. This CDR3 is 14 amino acids long. Trimming shortened V by 5 bases and J by 7 bases, and 15 bases separated the two germline ends. Per germline, CDR1 GTSNPN and CDR2 SVGIG (reference sequence). CDR3 nucleotide sequence: TGTGCCTGGGGCGGGGTGTTGAGGAATTCACCCCTCCACTTT. It translates to CAWGGVLRNSPLHF.

V gene TRBV28 combines with J gene TRBJ2-3, with D possibly TRBD2 on 6 matching bases. The germline gives CDR1 MDHEN, CDR2 SYDVKM. Trimming took 3 bases from V and 0 from J, leaving 7 bases between them. The CDR3 length is 14 residues. The CDR3 nucleotides read TGTGCCAGCAGTTTCGGGGGAAGCACAGATACGCAGTATTTT. Protein: CASSFGGSTDTQYF.

The rearrangement joins TRBV3-1 (or the pseudogene TRBV3-2) to TRBJ2-7; a possible D gene is TRBD1 (6 bases). Trimming cost V 2 bases and J 2 bases, with 16 bases left between them. Germline-derived CDR1 and CDR2 are LGHDT and YNNKEL (reference sequence). The CDR3 spans 16 residues. The CDR3 region has the DNA TGTGCCAGCAGCCAAAGGGGAGTGGCAGGGGCCTACGAGCAGTACTTC. Its translation: CASSQRGVAGAYEQYF.

The genes are TRBV5-1 and TRBJ1-1, with D possibly matching TRBD1 (5 bases). The V and J ends lost 2 bases and 3 bases respectively, with 11 bases between them. In germline, CDR1 is SGHRS, CDR2 YFSETQ. This CDR3 has 14 amino acids. The CDR3 is CASSFDRLYTEAFF. CDR3 DNA sequence: TGCGCCAGCAGCTTCGACAGACTCTACACTGAAGCTTTCTTT.

The chain has TRBV14 and TRBJ2-3; 7 bases line up with TRBD1. Per the germline V gene, CDR1 is SGHDN and CDR2 is FVKESK. The J segment lost 0 bases and the V segment lost 3 bases, leaving 3 bases of the junction unmatched. The CDR3 length is 15 residues. CDR3 coding DNA: TGTGCCAGCAGCCAGTGGACAGGTAGCACAGATACGCAGTATTTT. Translating it yields CASSQWTGSTDTQYF.

The chain carries TRBV7-6 and TRBJ1-1; TRBD1 matches 7 bases. This CDR3 comprises 15 residues. V trimming: 4 bases; J trimming: 5 bases; junction bases outside the gene matches: 10. Germline CDR1 and CDR2: SGHVS and FNYEAQ. For the CDR3, the DNA is TGTGCCAGCAGCTCAACGACAGGGTCGAATACTGAAGCTTTCTTT. The encoded protein is CASSSTTGSNTEAFF.

The chain uses TRBV27 and TRBJ2-3; D uncertain. From germline, CDR1 is MNHEY and CDR2 SMNVEV (reference sequence). V lost 4 bases to trimming and J lost 2 bases, with 13 bases between them. The CDR3 extends over 15 amino acids. This chain's CDR3 is CASSWSASFTDTQYF. The CDR3 DNA reads TGTGCCAGCAGTTGGAGTGCTAGTTTCACAGATACGCAGTATTTT.

Here the CDR3 DNA reads TGTGCCAGCAGCTTTCCAAGACAGGGGGCTGAAGCTTTCTTT. Residues: CASSFPRQGAEAFF. The rearrangement links TRBV5-6 to TRBJ1-1; 9 bases are shared with TRBD1. Germline-derived CDR1 and CDR2 are SGHDT and YYEEEE. This CDR3 has 14 residues. The V gene end was trimmed by 2 bases and the J gene end by 6 bases; junction bases not matched to a gene: 5.

The chain has TRBV24-1 and TRBJ2-1, with D perhaps matching TRBD2 (5 bases). Germline CDR1 is KGHDR and CDR2 is SFDVKD. The CDR3 sequence is 16 residues long. Trimming pared 1 base from V and 5 bases from J, leaving 14 bases between. CDR3 nucleotides: TGTGCCACCAGTGATTTCTCTAGCAGCACCGACAATGAGCAGTTCTTC. Protein sequence: CATSDFSSSTDNEQFF.

The chain links TRBV18 to TRBJ1-1; a possible D gene is TRBD1 (5 bases). The CDR3 is 14 amino acids. Germline V lookup: CDR1 KGHSH, CDR2 LQKENI. V was pared by 2 bases and J by 0 bases, with 7 bases between. Written as DNA, the CDR3 is TGTGCCAGCTCACCAGCAGGGATGAACACTGAAGCTTTCTTT. It translates to CASSPAGMNTEAFF.

The chain joins TRBV19 to TRBJ1-2; 12 bases line up with TRBD1. V lost 3 bases, J lost 5 bases, and 7 bases stayed unmatched. The V gene's germline CDR1 is LNHDA and CDR2 SQIVND (reference sequence). This CDR3 spans 16 amino acids. In DNA form, the CDR3 reads TGTGCCAGTAGTATTCGGGACAGGGGGCAGTATTATGGCTACACCTTC. This gives the protein CASSIRDRGQYYGYTF.

The rearrangement links TRBV28 to TRBJ2-2, with 9 bases fitting TRBD1. CDR3 size: 18 residues. CDR1 is MDHEN, CDR2 SYDVKM, per germline. J gave up 2 bases and V 6 bases, and 13 bases lay outside the gene matches. The CDR3 region has the DNA TGTGCCAGCAGGTTGCCCCTCGGGACAGGGCTAAACACCGGGGAGCTGTTTTTT. Its protein product is CASRLPLGTGLNTGELFF.

This sequence joins TRBV7-8 and TRBJ2-2; 9 bases are shared with TRBD1. The CDR3 extends over 15 amino acids. Germline V gene lookup returns CDR1 SGHVS and CDR2 FQNEAQ. The V segment lost 3 bases and the J segment 9 bases; nucleotides outside the gene matches: 8. This chain's CDR3 is CASSLLQGAHRELFF. The DNA for the CDR3 is TGTGCCAGCAGCTTGCTACAGGGGGCGCACAGGGAGCTGTTTTTT.

This rearrangement joins TRBV7-9 to TRBJ2-7, with no clear D. The CDR3 covers 13 residues. V lost 5 bases, J lost 3 bases, and 11 bases lay in between. Germline V CDR1 and CDR2: SEHNR, FQNEAQ (reference sequence). This CDR3 is CASSTPGYYEQYF. CDR3 nucleotide sequence: TGTGCCAGCAGCACACCCGGGTACTACGAGCAGTACTTC.

The V call is TRBV28, the J call TRBJ1-1; D perhaps matches TRBD1 (5 bases). The V gene's germline CDR1 is MDHEN and CDR2 SYDVKM. CDR3 size: 15 residues. Trimming cost V 5 bases and J 5 bases, with 18 bases left between them. In DNA, the CDR3 is TGTGCCAGCAGTAAAGCAGGGAGCGGGAATACTGAAGCTTTCTTT. It translates to CASSKAGSGNTEAFF.

The chain has TRBV5-6 and TRBJ2-2; D unresolved. This CDR3 region has 15 residues. Germline V lookup: CDR1 SGHDT, CDR2 YYEEEE. The V end was cut by 2 bases, the J end by 2 bases, with 10 bases between. The CDR3 DNA is TGTGCCAGCAGCTTAATGCAGGAAAACACCGGGGAGCTGTTTTTT. Translation: CASSLMQENTGELFF.

The chain has TRBV6-1 and TRBJ1-3, with TRBD1 as a possible D gene (5 bases). The CDR3 is 15 residues long. The germline V gene encodes CDR1 MNHNS and CDR2 SASEGT. V gave up 2 bases and J gave up 9 bases, with 17 bases separating them. CDR3 nucleotide sequence: TGTGCCAGCAGTGAAAGGGAGGCAGGGTTGGGCACCATATATTTT. Translated, it gives CASSEREAGLGTIYF.

The rearrangement links TRBV19 to TRBJ2-2, with D unresolved. From germline, CDR1 is LNHDA and CDR2 SQIVND (reference sequence). With 6 bases removed from V and 0 bases from J, the gap between germline ends came to 8 bases. The CDR3 runs to 14 residues. The CDR3 DNA follows: TGTGCCAGTAGAACCCACACGAACACCGGGGAGCTGTTTTTT. Amino acid sequence: CASRTHTNTGELFF.

The chain combines TRBV6-1 with TRBJ2-7; weak D call: TRBD1 (5 bases). In germline, CDR1 is MNHNS, CDR2 SASEGT. The ends were cut back, 2 bases at V and 1 base at J, with 12 bases in the middle. There are 15 residues in the CDR3. CDR3: CASSEHRPISYEQYF. CDR3 nucleotides: TGTGCCAGCAGTGAACACAGGCCTATATCCTACGAGCAGTACTTC.

As concerns this clone: The same CDR3 is also encoded by other DNA sequences in this sample. V gene TRBV2 combines with J gene TRBJ1-1; 7 bases are shared with TRBD1. The CDR3 totals 15 residues. CDR1 and CDR2 from the germline V gene are SNHLY and FYNNEI. Unmatched junction bases numbered 8, after V lost 5 bases and J lost 2 bases. The CDR3 DNA sequence: TGTGCCAGCAGTAGGGATACAGGGGAAAACACTGAAGCTTTCTTT. Translating it yields CASSRDTGENTEAFF.

The V and J genes are TRBV4-1 and TRBJ2-7; 12 nucleotides match TRBD2. Germline CDR1 reads MGHRA; CDR2 reads YSYEKL. J gave up 9 bases and V 2 bases, and 2 bases lay outside the gene matches. The CDR3 extends over 13 amino acids. The CDR3 DNA reads as TGCGCCAGCAGCCAAAAGACTAGCGGGGGGCAGTACTTC. It is translated as CASSQKTSGGQYF.

CDR3 protein: CATSKPTGTGGPNYGYTF. CDR3 bases: TGTGCCACCAGCAAGCCAACCGGGACAGGGGGACCTAACTATGGCTACACCTTC. This chain connects TRBV15 to TRBJ1-2; TRBD1 agrees at 11 bases. In germline, CDR1 is LNHNV, CDR2 YYDKDF (reference sequence). This CDR3 contains 18 residues. V shed 4 bases and J 0 bases; nucleotides not matched to a gene: 10. The variable domain in full, with the rest retrieved from reference TRBV15 and TRBJ1-2, is DAMVIQNPRYQVTQFGKPVTLSCSQTLNHNVMYWYQQKSSQAPKLLFHYYDKDFNNEADTPDNFQSRRPNTSFCFLDIRSPGLGDTAMYLCATSKPTGTGGPNYGYTFGSGTRLTVV.